This T cell receptor (beta chain) stems from a study of cytomegalovirus exposure and HLA in healthy donors (dated by TCRdb to about 2017). Regarding the complete study: In an earlier analysis of under 750 of the donors, around 300 Gb of sequence data and just under 120 million unique TCR beta sequences from about 179 million T cells were reported. Roughly 290 gigabases of sequencing data and tens of millions of unique TCR sequences made up an early release that covered approximately 620 HLA-typed donors. To predict cytomegalovirus infection status, the study brought together high-throughput TCR immunosequencing, statistical association of individual TCRs with disease status, and machine learning. All discovery cohort repertoires had been generated using a single sequencing platform. A later genetic analysis used genome-wide SNP genotypes for about three fifths of the roughly 700 donors, treating that subset as a discovery cohort. The study profiled the T cell repertoires of around 700 subjects by immunosequencing and related them to cytomegalovirus serostatus. The number of donors typed differed by locus, with roughly 629-640 for A, B, C, DRB1 and DQB1, roughly 520 for DQA1, 600 to 610 for DPA1, and some 440 for DPB1. In the later analysis, no new phenotypic data were used to find candidate immune exposures; instead, reliance was placed on TCR beta sequences and their occurrence across donors. Both class I and class II loci were covered by HLA typing, at four-digit resolution. On average, over 200,000 unique TCR beta nucleotide sequences were sequenced per donor among 350 to 400 genotyped donors of the cohort, with about 19% of those sequences being non-productive. The study aimed to test whether signatures of past pathogen exposure could be identified by cataloging public T cell receptors. An earlier analysis of some 500 of the donors used high-throughput TCR beta sequencing to judge whether each TCR beta V gene segment behaved as functional or pseudogenic. Of the roughly 400 genotyped donors, 65% to 90% fell in the genetic ancestry cluster associated with self-reported Caucasian donors. In a later analysis, previously published TCR beta repertoires from several hundred donors were re-analyzed and high-resolution HLA genotyping was added so that TCR occurrence patterns could be studied. A handful of DR-DQ haplotypes were handled as single units for association and clustering because linkage in the cohort was strong. Alongside the repertoire data, information on donor age, sex, ethnicity and CMV serostatus was compiled. Besides the first cohort of around 700 subjects, a separate validation cohort made up of over a hundred different subjects was used.

Library preparation used the immunoSEQ multiplex PCR assay. For the multiplex PCR, a mixture combining 60 forward primers for TCR Vbeta segments and 13 reverse primers for TCR Jbeta segments was used. The CDR3 region of rearranged TCR beta genes was amplified from genomic DNA with a multiplex PCR assay. The amplified TCR beta libraries were sequenced on the Illumina HiSeq System as 87-base-pair reads. As for the authors' bioinformatics: A later analysis counted tens of millions of unique TCR beta chains across the 666 repertoires, and some 11 million of these chains were shared by at least two donors. To remove PCR and sequencing errors, raw reads were error-corrected and collapsed into unique sequences using a nearest-neighbor algorithm that merged closely related sequences. To assign V, D and J gene segments, CDR3 sequences were aligned to IMGT reference sequences. For a sequence to be retained, a match of at least six nucleotides was required to both a V gene segment and a J gene segment. A rearrangement was called productive if the CDR3 had no stop codons and remained in frame with V and J, and every other rearrangement was called non-productive. Following IMGT convention, CDR3 was defined as the stretch from the second conserved V-encoded cysteine up to the conserved J-encoded phenylalanine. Sequences without an unambiguous match to a single V gene segment were excluded from the earlier analysis of 450 to 750 of the donors. An earlier analysis of fewer than 650 of the donors classified V segments as functional when productive rearrangements were above 56.7% and as segregating when the standard deviation between donors was above 5%. A statistical classification framework was developed to diagnose cytomegalovirus status using the catalog of TCR beta chain sequences. In a later analysis, TCR nucleotide sequences were compared against IMGT/GENE-DB human TR gene sequences so that V and J genes could be assigned. The TCRdist pipeline was used in a later analysis to assign CDR3 sequences and most-parsimonious VDJ recombination scenarios. In a later analysis, each TCR beta chain was defined by its CDR3 amino acid sequence together with its V-gene family, and reads lacking a unique V-gene family were excluded. As a way to deal with suspected cross-contamination and a sequencing artifact, a later analysis dropped hundreds of nucleotide sequences that were highly shared and had low generation probability. For each public chain, a later analysis derived a clonal expansion index from normalized ranks of inferred template counts within each repertoire. In a later analysis, generation probabilities were computed with a VDJ recombination model fitted to out-of-frame rearrangements, and the resulting probabilities were checked against IGoR. In a later analysis, TCR-TCR, TCR-HLA and TCR-CMV co-occurrence was scored with hypergeometric tests, and a repertoire-size bias correction was applied to TCR pairs. To estimate false discovery rates, a later analysis permuted the HLA or CMV assignments 20 times. In a later analysis, co-occurring TCRs were grouped using DBSCAN, with TCRdist sequence similarity added in when clustering inside HLA-allele-positive subsets. For co-occurrence clustering, repertoires with fewer than 30,000 or more than 120,000 public chains were excluded, along with several repertoires with anomalous nucleotide sharing. Imported from immuneACCESS, the table was reduced by TCRdb to in-frame sequences with V and J called. These copies leave out some clones; in studies compared against another copy, an unresolved V gene accounts for under half, and the cause of the remainder is not known. V, J and clone size are those of that table, while D and trimming were read from the DNA. The sample includes 130,000 or so clones, with over 80% observed a single time. The top ten clones comprise 2% to 2.5% of the sample.

According to the germline V gene, CDR1 reads MNHEY and CDR2 reads SVGAGI. Trimming removed 5 bases from V and 3 bases from J, leaving 17 bases between the germline ends. From its cysteine to its phenylalanine, the CDR3 spans 15 amino acids. This entry keeps only the CDR3 DNA: 45 bases, framed from base 1. The cohort consisted of hundreds of healthy bone marrow donors. All cohort members were sampled while nominally healthy, although unrecorded immune exposures were likely present. The donor was CMV seronegative and was included in the group of 352 seronegative cohort members. A peripheral blood sample was collected from each donor, and TCR beta sequencing was performed on peripheral blood mononuclear cells. Genomic DNA was extracted from the blood cell samples with the Qiagen DNeasy Blood Extraction Kit. What the authors observed across the whole study: Presence/absence analyses assumed roughly uniform sequencing depth across donors, an assumption that may not hold. In an earlier analysis of 587 of the donors, most TCR beta V segments appeared in productive rearrangements about 87% or about 30% of the time, broadly matching IMGT annotations. The 87-base-pair reads could not distinguish some IMGT-functional V segments, including TRBV6-2 and TRBV6-3, so those segments were excluded. The study listed 150 to 200 TCR beta chains as associated with cytomegalovirus. In a later analysis, the rate of TCR association differed among HLA loci, with DRB1 alleles having the most associated TCRs and HLA-C alleles having the fewest. A later analysis found that HLA-associated TCR beta chains were more clonally expanded and had lower generation probabilities than equally common non-associated chains. HLA typing was unavailable for some donors at each locus, so association tests used only the typed subset. A later analysis reported that several top co-occurrence clusters appeared linked to parvovirus B19, influenza, CMV and Epstein-Barr virus. Linkage disequilibrium might explain the correlated functional status among segregating V segments, but an unknown experimental factor could not be excluded. The cohort was sequenced for TCR beta chains only, and without alpha or paired-chain data the features that could be detected were limited. In vitro tests confirmed that a few of the cytomegalovirus-associated TCR beta chains recognize cytomegalovirus antigens. While some public TCRs were present in many individuals, most TCR sequences turned up only very rarely across donors. In a later genetic analysis, fewer N-insertions in productive TCRs were reported among donors in an Asian-associated ancestry cluster than the approximately 670-donor mean. The only immune exposure information available for the cohort was CMV serostatus. A later analysis found that most CMV-associated TCR beta chains appeared HLA-restricted, with HLA associations seemingly driven largely by CMV exposure. Strong co-occurrence of HLA alleles, especially DR and DQ, made assigning TCR associations to individual alleles difficult. The classifier was reported to diagnose cytomegalovirus status with high specificity and sensitivity in both the original cohort and the validation cohort. Because counts were too low, roughly 18 rarely observed V segments, including chromosome 9 orphons, were left out of the earlier analysis of a few hundred of the donors. It was suggested by the authors that the approach could potentially be generalized to other disease states and immunological phenotypes. A further reported finding was that TCR beta sequences accurately predicted the HLA-A and HLA-B alleles for most subjects in the first cohort. A cluster of highly shared sequence variants was judged likely to be a technical artifact of the sequencing pipeline. In a later analysis, some 17,000 TCR beta sequences were associated with specific HLA alleles at a false discovery rate of 0.05. In a later genetic analysis, a missense DCLRE1C variant was associated with V-gene and J-gene trimming of TCR beta chains, and the association was replicated in an independent cohort.

Concerning this clone itself: There is no known antigen for this receptor. Base qualities are missing; no much larger clone stands one base away.

The sequencing input was PBMCs. This TCR came from a man younger than 40 in good health and CMV-seronegative. The V and J segments used are TRBV6-5 and TRBJ2-7; possibly the D gene is TRBD2, per 5 matching bases. CDR3 loop: CASSVRDPIHYEQYF. The nucleotide sequence is TGTGCCAGCAGTGTCCGGGATCCAATCCACTACGAGCAGTACTTC.